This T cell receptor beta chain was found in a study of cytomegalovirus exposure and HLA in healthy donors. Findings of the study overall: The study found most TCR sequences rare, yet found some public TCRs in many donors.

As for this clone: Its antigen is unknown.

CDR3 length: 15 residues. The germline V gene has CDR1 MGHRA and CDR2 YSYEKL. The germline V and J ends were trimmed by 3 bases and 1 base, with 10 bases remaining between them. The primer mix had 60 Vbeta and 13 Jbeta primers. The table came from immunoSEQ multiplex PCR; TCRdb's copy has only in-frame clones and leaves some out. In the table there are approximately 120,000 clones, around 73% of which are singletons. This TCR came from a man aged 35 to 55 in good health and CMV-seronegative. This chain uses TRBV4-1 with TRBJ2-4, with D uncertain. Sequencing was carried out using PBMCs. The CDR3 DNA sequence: TGCGCCAGCAGCCAGACTGTGGTGGCCAAAAACATTCAGTACTTC. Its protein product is CASSQTVVAKNIQYF.